This passage covers 4 T cell receptor beta chains from one sample sequenced in a study of vaccination and CD4 T cells after COVID-19. Which antigens these TCRs recognize remains unknown. Oncomine TCR Beta short-read sequencing was applied to DNA from cultured CD4+ T cells. TCRdb itself ran the PCR reads through MiXCR, one entry per CDR3 protein. Of some 11,000 distinct CDR3 sequences in the sample, over 65% are singletons; the top ten hold roughly 13%. Treatment in this sample: roughly 11-day PBMC culture with coronavirus spike peptide pools or control peptides (ViraFEST assay). The sequenced sample consisted of CD4+ T cells from blood, cultured in vitro. The source is a human donor who had recovered from COVID-19.

J is TRBJ2-5 and V is TRBV7-2; D gene unclear. Germline CDR1 reads SGHTA; CDR2 reads FQGNSA. The CDR3 sequence is 15 residues long. V was clipped by 3 bases and J by 5 bases, with 16 bases between them. The CDR3 sequence: CASSLGPETSETQYF. The CDR3 bases are TGTGCCAGCAGCTTGGGCCCAGAGACCTCCGAGACCCAGTACTTC.

This clonotype has just a few counts. The J gene is TRBJ1-5, the V gene TRBV20-1, with D possibly matching TRBD1 (5 bases). CDR3 length: 13 amino acids. Germline V lookup: CDR1 DFQATT, CDR2 SNEGSKA (reference sequence). With 6 bases removed from V and 5 bases from J, the gap between germline ends came to 14 bases. The CDR3: CSARSGTDQPQHF. DNA for the CDR3: TGCAGTGCGCGATCCGGGACGGATCAGCCCCAGCATTTT.

The rearrangement joins TRBV7-2 to TRBJ1-2; D remains ambiguous. The CDR3 is 13 residues long. V lost 2 bases, J lost 10 bases, and 14 bases lay in between. The germline V gene has CDR1 SGHTA and CDR2 FQGNSA. DNA of the CDR3: TGTGCCAGCAGCTTATATCTAACCGATTCCTACACCTTC. Protein sequence: CASSLYLTDSYTF.

The chain has TRBV7-9 and TRBJ1-5; 8 nucleotides line up with TRBD1. V was clipped by 5 bases and J by 7 bases; unmatched bases: 7. This CDR3 has 14 amino acids. From germline, CDR1 is SEHNR and CDR2 FQNEAQ (reference sequence). DNA of the CDR3: TGTGCCAGCAGCCGACAGGGGTCAGAACAGCCCCAGCATTTT. It yields the protein CASSRQGSEQPQHF.